This TCR beta chain was sequenced for a study of OX40 agonist ivuxolimab in advanced cancers. Study-wide background: Ivuxolimab, an antibody that agonizes OX40 (CD134), was administered to the patients. Melanoma, hepatocellular carcinoma, head and neck or renal cell cancer occurred in dose-escalation patients. Aged about 23 to 80 with a mean of roughly 63 years, they were approximately 80% male.

Method: immunoSEQ multiplex PCR; TCRdb's copy keeps in-frame clones and lacks some. Of approximately 60,000 clones listed, around 90% are singletons. The CDR3 is made up of 15 amino acids. Germline trimming cut 2 bases from V and 9 bases from J; bases unmatched to any gene: 7. The germline V gene has CDR1 LGHNT and CDR2 FRNRAP. Study results and caveats: Patients with a partial response at 0.1-3.0 mg/kg had among the lowest clonal expansion.

Details on this clone: Its antigen is unknown.

The chain links TRBV12-5 to TRBJ2-2; 9 nucleotides line up with TRBD1. Sequenced material: CD4+ or CD8+ T cells sorted from blood, taken in a trial of the OX40 agonist ivuxolimab. The source is an adult with an advanced solid tumor such as melanoma, head and neck, liver or kidney cancer. The CDR3: CASGLPRQGDWELFF. CDR3 nucleotides: TGTGCTAGTGGTTTGCCCAGACAGGGGGATTGGGAGCTGTTTTTT. The full variable domain, with the rest looked up from reference TRBV12-5 and TRBJ2-2, is DARVTQTPRHKVTEMGQEVTMRCQPILGHNTVFWYRQTMMQGLELLAYFRNRAPLDDSGMPKDRFSAEMPDATLATLKIQPSEPRDSAVYFCASGLPRQGDWELFFGEGSRLTVL.